This TCR beta chain was identified during a study of Graves' ophthalmopathy and Graves' hyperthyroidism. Deletions cut 10 bases from V and 6 bases from J, with 10 bases between. This CDR3 has 11 residues. Germline CDR1 and CDR2: MNHEY and SMNVEV (reference sequence). Out of 9 to 10 ml of fresh peripheral blood, PBMCs were obtained. CDR3 regions of TCR beta were amplified from RNA transcripts. In the first round, RT-PCR was carried out with HTBI primers, and a multiplex PCR formed the second round. TCRdb itself ran the multiplex PCR reads through MiXCR, one entry per CDR3 protein. This sample yields 400,000 to 450,000 distinct CDR3 sequences, of which roughly 21% are seen a single time; roughly 3.2% belongs to the top ten.

V is TRBV27 and J is TRBJ2-4, with D unclear. The sequence derives from a woman between 18 and 29 years old with stable Graves' hyperthyroidism. The sequencing input was peripheral blood. This chain's CDR3 is CATTRRNIQYF. In DNA form, the CDR3 reads TGTGCCACAACCCGGCGAAACATTCAGTACTTC.